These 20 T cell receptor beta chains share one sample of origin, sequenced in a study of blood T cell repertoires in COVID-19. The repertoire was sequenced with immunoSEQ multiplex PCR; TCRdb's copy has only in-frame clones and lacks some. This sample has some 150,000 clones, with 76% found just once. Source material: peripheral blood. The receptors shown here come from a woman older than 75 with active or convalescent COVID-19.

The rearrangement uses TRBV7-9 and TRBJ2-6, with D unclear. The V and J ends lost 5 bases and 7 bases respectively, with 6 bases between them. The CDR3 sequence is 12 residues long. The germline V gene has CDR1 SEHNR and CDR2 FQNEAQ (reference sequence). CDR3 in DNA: TGTGCCAGCAGCCCCGTAGCCAACGTCCTGACTTTC. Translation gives CASSPVANVLTF.

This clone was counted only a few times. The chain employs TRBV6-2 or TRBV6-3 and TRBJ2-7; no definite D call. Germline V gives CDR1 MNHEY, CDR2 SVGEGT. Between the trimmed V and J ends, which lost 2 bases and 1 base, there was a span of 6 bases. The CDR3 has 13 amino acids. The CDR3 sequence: CASSYDGSYEQYF. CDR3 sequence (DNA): TGTGCCAGCAGTTACGACGGGTCCTACGAGCAGTACTTC.

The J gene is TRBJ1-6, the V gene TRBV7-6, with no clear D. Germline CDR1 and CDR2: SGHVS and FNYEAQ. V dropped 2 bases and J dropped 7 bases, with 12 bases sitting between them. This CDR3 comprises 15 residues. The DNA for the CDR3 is TGTGCCAGCAGCTTATATGTGTCGCAGAATTCACCCCTCCACTTT. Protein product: CASSLYVSQNSPLHF.

Here the CDR3 reads CASSYFDSSLLYTGELFF. In DNA form, the CDR3 reads TGTGCCAGCAGTTACTTTGACTCGTCTCTCTTATACACCGGGGAGCTGTTTTTT. This chain connects TRBV6-2 or TRBV6-3 to TRBJ2-2, with D uncertain. Germline assignment: CDR1 MNHEY and CDR2 SVGEGT. The CDR3 consists of 18 residues. Trimming removed 1 base from V and 3 bases from J, with 18 bases in between.

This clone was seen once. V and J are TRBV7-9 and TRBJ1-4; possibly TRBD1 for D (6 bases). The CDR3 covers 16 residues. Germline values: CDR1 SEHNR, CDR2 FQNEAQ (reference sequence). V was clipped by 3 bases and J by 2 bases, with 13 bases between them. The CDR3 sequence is CASSFWGGTTNEKLFF. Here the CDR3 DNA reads TGTGCCAGCAGCTTCTGGGGGGGCACCACTAATGAAAAACTGTTTTTT. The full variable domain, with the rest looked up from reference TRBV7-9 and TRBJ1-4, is DTGVSQNPRHKITKRGQNVTFRCDPISEHNRLYWYRQTLGQGPEFLTYFQNEAQLEKSRLLSDRFSAERPKGSFSTLEIQRTEQGDSAMYLCASSFWGGTTNEKLFFGSGTQLSVL.

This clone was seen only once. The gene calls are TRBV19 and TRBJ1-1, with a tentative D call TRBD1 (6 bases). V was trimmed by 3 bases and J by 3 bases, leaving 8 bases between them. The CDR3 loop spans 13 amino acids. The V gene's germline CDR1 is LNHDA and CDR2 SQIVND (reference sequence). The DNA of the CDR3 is TGTGCCAGTAGTATGGGACACTACACTGAAGCTTTCTTT. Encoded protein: CASSMGHYTEAFF.

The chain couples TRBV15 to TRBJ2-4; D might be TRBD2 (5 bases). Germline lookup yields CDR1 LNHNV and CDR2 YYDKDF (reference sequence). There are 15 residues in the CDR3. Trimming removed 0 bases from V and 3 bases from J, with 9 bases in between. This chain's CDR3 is CATSREWESKNIQYF. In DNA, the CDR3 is TGTGCCACCAGCAGAGAGTGGGAGAGCAAAAACATTCAGTACTTC. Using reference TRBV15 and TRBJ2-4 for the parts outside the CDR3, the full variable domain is DAMVIQNPRYQVTQFGKPVTLSCSQTLNHNVMYWYQQKSSQAPKLLFHYYDKDFNNEADTPDNFQSRRPNTSFCFLDIRSPGLGDTAMYLCATSREWESKNIQYFGAGTRLSVL.

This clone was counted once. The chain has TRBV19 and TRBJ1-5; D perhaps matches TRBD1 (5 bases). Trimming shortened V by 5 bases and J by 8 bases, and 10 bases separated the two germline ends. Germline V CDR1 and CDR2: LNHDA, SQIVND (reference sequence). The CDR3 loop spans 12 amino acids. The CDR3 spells CASSDRQKPQHF. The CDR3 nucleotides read TGTGCCAGTAGTGATAGACAGAAGCCCCAGCATTTT.

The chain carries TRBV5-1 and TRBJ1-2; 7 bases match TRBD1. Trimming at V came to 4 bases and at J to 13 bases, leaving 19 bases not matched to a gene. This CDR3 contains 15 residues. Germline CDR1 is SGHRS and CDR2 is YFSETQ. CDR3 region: CASSPDPGTAAPGTF. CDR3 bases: TGCGCCAGCAGCCCAGACCCCGGGACAGCAGCTCCAGGCACCTTC.

The CDR3 sequence is CASSLGTIGRETQYF. CDR3 sequence (DNA): TGCGCCAGCAGCTTGGGGACAATAGGCAGAGAGACCCAGTACTTC. The chain uses TRBV5-1 and TRBJ2-5, with D perhaps matching TRBD1 (5 bases). The CDR3 runs to 15 residues. The germline CDR1 and CDR2 sequences are SGHRS and YFSETQ. Trimming left V 0 bases short and J 4 bases short, with 13 bases between. Full variable domain (missing parts from reference TRBV5-1 and TRBJ2-5): KAGVTQTPRYLIKTRGQQVTLSCSPISGHRSVSWYQQTPGQGLQFLFEYFSETQRNKGNFPGRFSGRQFSNSRSEMNVSTLELGDSALYLCASSLGTIGRETQYFGPGTRLLVL.

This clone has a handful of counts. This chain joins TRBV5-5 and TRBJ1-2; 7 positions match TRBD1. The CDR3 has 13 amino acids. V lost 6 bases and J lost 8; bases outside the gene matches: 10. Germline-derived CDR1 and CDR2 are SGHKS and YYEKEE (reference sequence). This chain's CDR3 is CASIPSTGWGYTF. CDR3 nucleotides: TGTGCCAGCATCCCGTCGACAGGGTGGGGCTACACCTTC.

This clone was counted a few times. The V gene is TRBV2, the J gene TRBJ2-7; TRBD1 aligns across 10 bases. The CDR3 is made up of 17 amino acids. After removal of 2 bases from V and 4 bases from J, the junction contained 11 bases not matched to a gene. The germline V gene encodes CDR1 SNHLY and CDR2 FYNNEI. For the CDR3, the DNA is TGTGCCAGCAGTGAAAGCGGATCGACAGGGGGCCGGTACGAGCAGTACTTC. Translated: CASSESGSTGGRYEQYF. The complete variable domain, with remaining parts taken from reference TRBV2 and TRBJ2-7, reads EPEVTQTPSHQVTQMGQEVILRCVPISNHLYFYWYRQILGQKVEFLVSFYNNEISEKSEIFDDQFSVERPDGSNFTLKIRSTKLEDSAMYFCASSESGSTGGRYEQYFGPGTRLTVT.

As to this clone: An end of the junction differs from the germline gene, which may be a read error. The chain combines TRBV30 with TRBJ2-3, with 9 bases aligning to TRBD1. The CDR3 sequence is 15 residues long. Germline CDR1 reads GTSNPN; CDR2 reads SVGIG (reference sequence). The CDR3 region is CARSVGTGSTDTQYF. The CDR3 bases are TGTGCCCGGAGTGTAGGGACAGGGAGCACAGATACGCAGTATTTT. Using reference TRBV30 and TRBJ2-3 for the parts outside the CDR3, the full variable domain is SQTIHQWPATLVQPVGSPLSLECTVEGTSNPNLYWYRQAAGRGLQLLFYSVGIGQISSEVPQNLSASRPQDRQFILSSKKLLLSDSGFYLCARSVGTGSTDTQYFGPGTRLTVL.

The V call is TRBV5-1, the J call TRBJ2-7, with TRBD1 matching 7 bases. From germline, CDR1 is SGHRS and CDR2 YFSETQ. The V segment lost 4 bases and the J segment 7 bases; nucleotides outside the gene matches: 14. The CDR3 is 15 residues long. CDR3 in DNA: TGCGCCAGCAGCCCAATACAGACAGGGATTGAAGAGCAGTACTTC. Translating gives CASSPIQTGIEEQYF.

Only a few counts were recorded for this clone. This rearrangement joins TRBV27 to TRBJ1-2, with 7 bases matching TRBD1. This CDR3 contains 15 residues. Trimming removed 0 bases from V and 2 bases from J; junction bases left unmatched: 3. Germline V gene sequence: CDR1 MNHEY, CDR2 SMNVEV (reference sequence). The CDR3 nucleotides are TGTGCCAGCAGTTTATCGCGACAGGGCAACTATGGCTACACCTTC. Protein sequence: CASSLSRQGNYGYTF.

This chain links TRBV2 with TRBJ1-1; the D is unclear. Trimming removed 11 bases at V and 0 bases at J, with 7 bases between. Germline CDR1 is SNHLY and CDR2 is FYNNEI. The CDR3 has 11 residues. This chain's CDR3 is CAREVNTEAFF. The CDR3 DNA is TGTGCCCGGGAGGTGAACACTGAAGCTTTCTTT.

The CDR3 sequence: CATCRGSGSPLHF. Written as DNA, the CDR3 is TGTGCCACGTGTCGGGGAAGCGGATCACCCCTCCACTTT. The chain joins TRBV2 to TRBJ1-6; D is ambiguous. The germline V gene encodes CDR1 SNHLY and CDR2 FYNNEI. Trimming stripped 10 bases from V and 10 bases from J, with 17 bases between. CDR3 length: 13 amino acids.

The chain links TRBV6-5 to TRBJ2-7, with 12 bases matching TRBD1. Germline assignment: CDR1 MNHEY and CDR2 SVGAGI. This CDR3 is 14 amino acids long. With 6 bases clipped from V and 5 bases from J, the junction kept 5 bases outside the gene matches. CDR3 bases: TGTGCCAGCAGACTCGGGACAGGGGGCGACGAGCAGTACTTC. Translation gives CASRLGTGGDEQYF.

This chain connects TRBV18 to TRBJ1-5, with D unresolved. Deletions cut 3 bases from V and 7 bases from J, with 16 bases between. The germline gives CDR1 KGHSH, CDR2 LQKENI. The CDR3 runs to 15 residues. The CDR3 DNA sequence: TGTGCCAGCTCACCTCAGAAGGGAGGAGGGCAGCCCCAGCATTTT. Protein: CASSPQKGGGQPQHF.

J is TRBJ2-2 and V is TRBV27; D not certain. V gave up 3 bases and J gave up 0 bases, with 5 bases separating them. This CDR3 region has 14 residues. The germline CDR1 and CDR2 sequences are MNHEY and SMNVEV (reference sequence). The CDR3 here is CASSFLPNTGELFF. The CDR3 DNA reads TGTGCCAGCAGTTTTCTCCCGAACACCGGGGAGCTGTTTTTT.